These 3 T cell receptor beta chains were sequenced from one sample in a study of cytomegalovirus exposure and HLA in healthy donors (dated by TCRdb to 2016 to 2017). Libraries were prepared through the immunoSEQ multiplex PCR assay. The multiplex PCR relied on a mix of 60 forward primers for TCR Vbeta segments and 13 reverse primers for TCR Jbeta segments. This immuneACCESS table, as held by TCRdb, lists in-frame sequences with V and J called but not all clones. Of the missing ones, under half trace to an unresolved V gene in checked studies; the others have no known cause. In this sample the table shows about 73,000 clones, roughly four fifths of which occur a single time. Clones ranked in the top ten supply over 10% of the sample. The sample consisted of PBMCs. These receptors came from a man aged 65-85 years in good health and CMV-seronegative.

The chain combines TRBV7-8 with TRBJ1-5; D is uncertain. CDR1 is SGHVS and CDR2 is FQNEAQ in the germline V gene. The CDR3 has 16 residues. V was cut by 1 base and J by 4 bases, with 14 bases left in between. This CDR3 is CASSLGTQQTNQPQHF. The CDR3, as DNA: TGTGCCAGCAGCTTAGGGACTCAACAAACTAATCAGCCCCAGCATTTT.

The rearrangement links TRBV7-2 to TRBJ2-5; 7 bases align to TRBD2. The end of the DNA aligns better with TRBJ2-7, so the J call may be wrong. The germline V gene encodes CDR1 SGHTA and CDR2 FQGNSA. This CDR3 has 18 residues. The CDR3 loop reads CASSFLAHSGSYSYEQYF. The CDR3 nucleotides are TGTGCCAGCAGCTTCCTCGCCCATAGCGGGTCCTACTCCTACGAGCAGTACTTC.

V usage is TRBV18 and J usage is TRBJ2-7; D is possibly TRBD1 (6 bases). Germline-derived CDR1 and CDR2 are KGHSH and LQKENI. The germline V and J ends were trimmed by 0 bases and 5 bases, with 14 bases remaining between them. CDR3 size: 15 residues. The CDR3 coding sequence is TGTGCCAGCTCACCACCCTCCAGGGGTCTGGACGAGCAGTACTTC. Its translation: CASSPPSRGLDEQYF. Filled out from reference TRBV18 and TRBJ2-7, the complete variable domain reads NAGVMQNPRHLVRRRGQEARLRCSPMKGHSHVYWYRQLPEEGLKFMVYLQKENIIDESGMPKERFSAEFPKEGPSILRIQQVVRGDSAAYFCASSPPSRGLDEQYFGPGTRLTVT.